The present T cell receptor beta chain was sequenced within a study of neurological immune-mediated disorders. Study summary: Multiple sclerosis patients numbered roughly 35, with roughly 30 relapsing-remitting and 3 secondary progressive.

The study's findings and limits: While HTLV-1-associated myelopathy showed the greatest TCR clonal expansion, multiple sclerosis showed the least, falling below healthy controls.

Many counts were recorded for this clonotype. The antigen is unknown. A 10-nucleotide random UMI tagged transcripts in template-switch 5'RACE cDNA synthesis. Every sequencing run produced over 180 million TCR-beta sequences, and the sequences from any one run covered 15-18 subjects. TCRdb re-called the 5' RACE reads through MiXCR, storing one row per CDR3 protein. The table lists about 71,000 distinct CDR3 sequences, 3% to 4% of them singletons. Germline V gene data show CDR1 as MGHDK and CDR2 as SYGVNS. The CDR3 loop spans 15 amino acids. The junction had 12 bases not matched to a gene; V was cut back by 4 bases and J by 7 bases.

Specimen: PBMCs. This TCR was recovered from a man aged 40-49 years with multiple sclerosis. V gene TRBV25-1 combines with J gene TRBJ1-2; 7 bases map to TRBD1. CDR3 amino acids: CASSGPGTAYVGYTF. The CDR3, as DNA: TGTGCCAGCAGTGGACCCGGGACAGCCTATGTTGGCTACACCTTC.